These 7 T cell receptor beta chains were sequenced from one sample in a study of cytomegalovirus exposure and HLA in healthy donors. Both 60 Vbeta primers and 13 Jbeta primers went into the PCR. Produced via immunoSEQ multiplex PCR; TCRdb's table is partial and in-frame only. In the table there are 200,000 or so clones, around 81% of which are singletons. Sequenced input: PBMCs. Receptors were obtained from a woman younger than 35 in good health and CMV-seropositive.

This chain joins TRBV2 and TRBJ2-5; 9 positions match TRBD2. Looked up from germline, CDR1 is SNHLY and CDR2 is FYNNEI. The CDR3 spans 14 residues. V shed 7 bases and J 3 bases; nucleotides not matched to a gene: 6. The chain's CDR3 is CASTVAGVKETQYF. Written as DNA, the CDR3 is TGTGCCAGCACGGTAGCGGGGGTAAAAGAGACCCAGTACTTC.

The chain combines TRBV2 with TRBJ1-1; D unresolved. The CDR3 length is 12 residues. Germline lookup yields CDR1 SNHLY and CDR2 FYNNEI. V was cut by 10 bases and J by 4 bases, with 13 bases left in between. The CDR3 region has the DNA TGTGCCAACCGCAAGCGTGGCACTGAAGCTTTCTTT. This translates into CANRKRGTEAFF.

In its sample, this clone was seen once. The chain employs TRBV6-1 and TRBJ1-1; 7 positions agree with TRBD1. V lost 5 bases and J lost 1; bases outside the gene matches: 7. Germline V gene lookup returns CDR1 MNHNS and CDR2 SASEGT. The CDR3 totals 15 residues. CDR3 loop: CASSKRQGGNTEAFF. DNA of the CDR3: TGTGCCAGCAGTAAACGACAGGGTGGGAACACTGAAGCTTTCTTT.

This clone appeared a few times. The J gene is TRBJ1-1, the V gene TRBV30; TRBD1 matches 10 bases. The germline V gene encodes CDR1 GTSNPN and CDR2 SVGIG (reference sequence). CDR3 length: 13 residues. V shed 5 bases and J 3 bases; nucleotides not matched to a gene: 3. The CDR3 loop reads CAWSGQGYTEAFF. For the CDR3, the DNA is TGTGCCTGGTCGGGACAGGGGTACACTGAAGCTTTCTTT. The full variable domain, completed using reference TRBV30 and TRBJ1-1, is SQTIHQWPATLVQPVGSPLSLECTVEGTSNPNLYWYRQAAGRGLQLLFYSVGIGQISSEVPQNLSASRPQDRQFILSSKKLLLSDSGFYLCAWSGQGYTEAFFGQGTRLTVV.

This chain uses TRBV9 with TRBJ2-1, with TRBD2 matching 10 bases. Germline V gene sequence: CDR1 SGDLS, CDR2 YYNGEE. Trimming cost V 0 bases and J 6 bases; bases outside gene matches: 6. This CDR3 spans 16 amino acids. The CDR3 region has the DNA TGTGCCAGCAGCGTAGACCCGAGCGGGGGGGTCAATGAGCAGTTCTTC. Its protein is CASSVDPSGGVNEQFF.

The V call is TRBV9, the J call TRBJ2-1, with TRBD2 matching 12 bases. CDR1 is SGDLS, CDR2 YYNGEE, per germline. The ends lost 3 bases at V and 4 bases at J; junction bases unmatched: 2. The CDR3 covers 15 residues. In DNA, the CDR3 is TGTGCCAGCAGCGCCGGGACTAGCGGGTACAATGAGCAGTTCTTC. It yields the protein CASSAGTSGYNEQFF.

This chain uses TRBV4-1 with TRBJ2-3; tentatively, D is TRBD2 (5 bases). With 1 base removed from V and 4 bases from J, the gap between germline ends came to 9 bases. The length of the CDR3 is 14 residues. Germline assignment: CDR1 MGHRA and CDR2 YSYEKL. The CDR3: CASSQGPEADTQYF. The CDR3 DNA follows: TGCGCCAGCAGCCAAGGGCCGGAGGCAGATACGCAGTATTTT.